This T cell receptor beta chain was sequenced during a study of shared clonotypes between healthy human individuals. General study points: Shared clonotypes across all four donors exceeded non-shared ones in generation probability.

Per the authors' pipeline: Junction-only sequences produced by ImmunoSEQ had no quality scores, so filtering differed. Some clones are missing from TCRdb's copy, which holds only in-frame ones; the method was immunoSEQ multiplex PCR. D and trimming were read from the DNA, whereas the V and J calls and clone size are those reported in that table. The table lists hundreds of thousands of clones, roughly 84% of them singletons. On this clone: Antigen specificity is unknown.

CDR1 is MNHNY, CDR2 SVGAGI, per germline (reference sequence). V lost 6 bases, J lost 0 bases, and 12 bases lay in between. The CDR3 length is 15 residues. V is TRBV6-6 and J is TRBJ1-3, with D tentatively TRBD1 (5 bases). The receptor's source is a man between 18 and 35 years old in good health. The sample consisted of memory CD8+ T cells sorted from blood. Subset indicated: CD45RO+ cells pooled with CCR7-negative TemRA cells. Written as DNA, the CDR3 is TGTGCCAGCAGCCTAATTCAGGGCTCTGGAAACACCATATATTTT. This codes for CASSLIQGSGNTIYF.